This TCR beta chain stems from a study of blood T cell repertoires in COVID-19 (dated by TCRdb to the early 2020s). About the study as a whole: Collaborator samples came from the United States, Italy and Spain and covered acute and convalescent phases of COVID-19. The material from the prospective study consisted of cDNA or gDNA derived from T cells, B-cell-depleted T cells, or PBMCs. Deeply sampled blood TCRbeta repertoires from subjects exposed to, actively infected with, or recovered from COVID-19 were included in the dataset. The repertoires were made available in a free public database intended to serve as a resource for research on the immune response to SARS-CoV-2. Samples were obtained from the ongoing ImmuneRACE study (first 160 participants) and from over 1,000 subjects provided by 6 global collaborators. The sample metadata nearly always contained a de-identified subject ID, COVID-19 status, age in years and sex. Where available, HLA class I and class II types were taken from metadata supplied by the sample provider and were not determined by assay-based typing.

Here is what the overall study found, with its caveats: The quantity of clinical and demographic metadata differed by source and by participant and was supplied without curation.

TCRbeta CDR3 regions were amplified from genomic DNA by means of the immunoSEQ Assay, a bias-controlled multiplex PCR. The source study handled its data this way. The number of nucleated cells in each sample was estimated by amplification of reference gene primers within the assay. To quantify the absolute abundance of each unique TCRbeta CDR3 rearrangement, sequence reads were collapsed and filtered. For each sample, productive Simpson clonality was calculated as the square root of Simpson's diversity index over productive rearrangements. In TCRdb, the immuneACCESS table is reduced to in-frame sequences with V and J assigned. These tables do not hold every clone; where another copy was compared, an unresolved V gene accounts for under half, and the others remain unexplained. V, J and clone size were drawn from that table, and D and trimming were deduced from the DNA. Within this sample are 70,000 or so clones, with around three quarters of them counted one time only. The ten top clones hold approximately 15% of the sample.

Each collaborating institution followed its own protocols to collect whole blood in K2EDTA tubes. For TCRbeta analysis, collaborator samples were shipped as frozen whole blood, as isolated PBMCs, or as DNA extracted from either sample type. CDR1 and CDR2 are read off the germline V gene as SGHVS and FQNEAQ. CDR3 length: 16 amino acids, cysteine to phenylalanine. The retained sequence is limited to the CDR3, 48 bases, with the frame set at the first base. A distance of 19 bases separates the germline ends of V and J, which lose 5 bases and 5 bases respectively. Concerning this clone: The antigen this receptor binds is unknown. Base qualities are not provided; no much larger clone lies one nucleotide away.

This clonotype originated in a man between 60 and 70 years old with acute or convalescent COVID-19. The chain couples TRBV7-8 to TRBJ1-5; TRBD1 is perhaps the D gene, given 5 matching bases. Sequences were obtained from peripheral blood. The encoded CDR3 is CASSAGHDSFDQPQHF. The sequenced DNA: TGTGCCAGCAGCGCTGGACACGACTCGTTCGATCAGCCCCAGCATTTT.